This is a list of T cell receptor beta chains from one sample in a study of blood T cell repertoires in COVID-19. The protocol was immunoSEQ multiplex PCR, while the TCRdb copy is restricted to in-frame clones and leaves out a portion. The repertoire holds about 240,000 clones, with roughly 80% as singletons. Sequencing was done on a sample of peripheral blood. These receptors all come from a woman between 18 and 30 years old with acute or convalescent COVID-19. Each CDR3 is given without its conserved first and last residue.

TRBV6-6 ASTGTSLYEQY
TRBV5-1 ASRQRTLTGLEKLF
TRBV5-1 ASSYREGTEAF
TRBV27 ASSLGQGNEQF
TRBV6-4 ASSAQGNTEAF
TRBV6-5 ASSYSRRTYEQY
TRBV3-1/TRBV3-2 ASSLRQGSGYT
TRBV25-1 ASSDATSWASPLH
TRBV6-2/TRBV6-3 ASRPSGRSNNEQF
TRBV5-1 ASSLSSGSLNEQF
TRBV3-1/TRBV3-2 ASSPQNIGANVLT
TRBV6-2/TRBV6-3 ASSYRNEQF
TRBV2 ASSEEGKGSPLH
TRBV6-5 ASSSGTGALYGYT
TRBV4-2 ASSQESWAAVSGYEQY
TRBV28 ASSHGGHWTGELF
TRBV4-2 ASSRETGEESSPLH
TRBV19 ASSTPDSNGYT
TRBV6-5 ASSPDRNQPQH
TRBV21-1 ASTGGEGLDEQY
TRBV12-3/TRBV12-4 ASSLGQGGEQF
TRBV11-1 ASSLWRASTDTQY
TRBV6-2/TRBV6-3 ASSYSRNEQF
TRBV25-1 ASSDQTANYGYT
TRBV28 ASSLVGNQPQH
TRBV28 ASSLVGRDNEQF
TRBV19 ASSIRLVGGPTDTQY
TRBV7-8 ASSSGQETQY
TRBV11-1 ASSLSLQDEQY
TRBV4-3 ASSQDVDKPPKDIYSPLH